This TCR beta chain was identified in a study of Graves' ophthalmopathy and Graves' hyperthyroidism. Amplifying from RNA transcripts, the study obtained TCR beta CDR3 regions. In the first round, RT-PCR was carried out with HTBI primers, and a multiplex PCR formed the second round. TCRdb redid the calling of the multiplex PCR reads with MiXCR, one entry per CDR3 protein. The data contain approximately 210,000 distinct CDR3 sequences, roughly 29% of them singletons. This CDR3 is 19 amino acids long. Germline values: CDR1 MGHRA, CDR2 YSYEKL. After removal of 1 base from V and 5 bases from J, the junction contained 17 bases not matched to a gene. This clonotype was picked up many times. Ophthalmopathic donors had moderate-to-severe activity, CAS ≥3 and NOSPECS ≥4, with disease that had lasted under 3 months.

The sequenced material came from peripheral blood. The chain combines TRBV4-1 with TRBJ1-1, with 9 positions matching TRBD1. The TCR comes from a middle-aged man with Graves' ophthalmopathy. CDR3 coding DNA: TGCGCCAGCAGCCAAGGCCCTCCCTCTTACAGGGGGCGAGGTACTGAAGCTTTCTTT. Translated, it gives CASSQGPPSYRGRGTEAFF.